The 26 T cell receptor beta chains listed next were all sequenced from one sample in a study of early T cells in non-severe SARS-CoV-2 infection. TCRdb called the 5' RACE reads again in MiXCR, with one record for every CDR3 protein. The sample lists some 83,000 distinct CDR3 sequences; more than 9% were seen once. The sequenced sample was whole blood, obtained at baseline. These receptors were taken from an adult who was a healthcare worker with PCR-confirmed SARS-CoV-2 infection or an uninfected control (not recorded which).

This clonotype was seen a handful of times. The rearrangement uses TRBV4-1 and TRBJ1-1; tentative D call: TRBD1 (5 bases). Between the trimmed V and J ends, which lost 0 bases and 6 bases, there was a span of 11 bases. Germline V gene sequence: CDR1 MGHRA, CDR2 YSYEKL. This CDR3 is built from 14 residues. DNA of the CDR3: TGCGCCAGCAGCCAAGAAGGAGGGGTAGCTGAAGCTTTCTTT. As protein: CASSQEGGVAEAFF.

This clonotype turned up a few times. This chain uses TRBV3-1 with TRBJ2-1; 7 nucleotides line up with TRBD2. CDR3 length: 16 amino acids. Germline values: CDR1 LGHDT, CDR2 YNNKEL (reference sequence). J was trimmed by 5 bases and V by 0 bases; bases with no gene match: 7. This chain's CDR3 is CASSQEWLAANNEQFF. The CDR3 DNA reads as TGTGCCAGCAGCCAAGAGTGGCTAGCGGCTAACAATGAGCAGTTCTTC.

The table lists this clonotype with many counts. The rearrangement links TRBV6-1 to TRBJ2-7; D is undetermined. V lost 5 bases and J 2 bases, leaving 13 bases between the germline ends. Germline V gene sequence: CDR1 MNHNS, CDR2 SASEGT. The CDR3 loop spans 14 amino acids. CDR3 DNA: TGTGCCAGCAGTCAGGACCCCCGGGCCTACGAGCAGTACTTC. It is translated as CASSQDPRAYEQYF.

The chain links TRBV19 to TRBJ1-2; TRBD1 agrees at 9 bases. With 3 bases clipped from V and 4 bases from J, the junction kept 3 bases outside the gene matches. This CDR3 has 14 residues. Germline lookup yields CDR1 LNHDA and CDR2 SQIVND (reference sequence). CDR3 nucleotides: TGTGCCAGTAGTATGGACAGGGGCACCTATGGCTACACCTTC. Its protein is CASSMDRGTYGYTF.

There are many counts of this clonotype. This sequence joins TRBV14 and TRBJ2-7, with D uncertain. The V end was cut by 3 bases, the J end by 5 bases, with 5 bases between. The CDR3 length is 11 residues. Germline V gene lookup returns CDR1 SGHDN and CDR2 FVKESK. CDR3 protein: CASSQGHEQYF. Here the CDR3 DNA reads TGTGCCAGCAGCCAGGGCCACGAGCAGTACTTC.

This clonotype was recorded at least ten times. The rearrangement uses TRBV5-5 and TRBJ1-1; 9 bases agree with TRBD1. This CDR3 region has 17 residues. V was pared by 3 bases and J by 5 bases, with 14 bases of the junction left unmatched. Germline lookup yields CDR1 SGHKS and CDR2 YYEKEE (reference sequence). CDR3 in amino acids: CASSYRWGGQGLTEAFF. The CDR3 DNA reads TGTGCCAGCAGCTACCGCTGGGGGGGACAGGGATTGACTGAAGCTTTCTTT. The full variable domain, in which reference TRBV5-5 and TRBJ1-1 provide the parts outside the CDR3, is DAGVTQSPTHLIKTRGQQVTLRCSPISGHKSVSWYQQVLGQGPQFIFQYYEKEERGRGNFPDRFSARQFPNYSSELNVNALLLGDSALYLCASSYRWGGQGLTEAFFGQGTRLTVV.

CDR3 sequence reads: CASSLARLAGINREQFF. CDR3 sequence (DNA): TGTGCCAGCAGCTTAGCCCGGCTAGCGGGAATAAATCGTGAGCAGTTCTTC. The chain carries TRBV7-8 and TRBJ2-1, with 9 bases aligning to TRBD2. CDR1 SGHVS and CDR2 FQNEAQ come from the germline V gene. V lost 0 bases and J lost 9; bases outside the gene matches: 12. The CDR3 is made up of 17 amino acids. The entire variable domain, with the rest obtained from reference TRBV7-8 and TRBJ2-1, is as follows: GAGVSQSPRYKVAKRGQDVALRCDPISGHVSLFWYQQALGQGPEFLTYFQNEAQLDKSGLPSDRFFAERPEGSVSTLKIQRTQQEDSAVYLCASSLARLAGINREQFFGPGTRLTVL.

This clonotype was counted only a few times. V usage is TRBV10-3 and J usage is TRBJ1-5; D unresolved. V was pared by 1 base and J by 6 bases, with 10 bases between. In germline, CDR1 is ENHRY, CDR2 SYGVKD. The CDR3 has 14 residues. CDR3 sequence: CAISEFGDRQPQHF. The DNA for the CDR3 is TGTGCCATCAGTGAGTTTGGAGATCGTCAGCCCCAGCATTTT.

This clonotype was seen ten or more times. This rearrangement joins TRBV7-9 to TRBJ2-7; D call uncertain. The CDR3 is 11 amino acids. CDR1 is SEHNR, CDR2 FQNEAQ, per germline (reference sequence). V was pared by 4 bases and J by 4 bases, with 5 bases between. The CDR3 DNA reads TGTGCCAGCAGCTCCGCTTACGAGCAGTACTTC. The encoded protein is CASSSAYEQYF.

In its sample, this clonotype was seen a few times. V gene TRBV2 combines with J gene TRBJ1-5, with 8 bases identical to TRBD1. The CDR3 has 14 residues. Looked up from germline, CDR1 is SNHLY and CDR2 is FYNNEI. J gave up 2 bases and V 11 bases, and 8 bases lay outside the gene matches. CDR3 in amino acids: CAASGGGGNQPQHF. In DNA form, the CDR3 reads TGTGCCGCGTCAGGGGGCGGTGGCAATCAGCCCCAGCATTTT.

This clonotype was observed at least ten times. The V call is TRBV6-2 or TRBV6-3, the J call TRBJ2-1; a weak D match, TRBD2 (6 bases). Germline CDR1 reads MNHEY; CDR2 reads SVGEGT. Trimming shortened V by 5 bases and J by 7 bases, and 9 bases separated the two germline ends. The CDR3 has 12 residues. The CDR3 DNA reads TGTGCCAGCAGTCTCAGCGGGAATGAGCAGTTCTTC. This sequence encodes CASSLSGNEQFF.

V gene TRBV11-2 combines with J gene TRBJ2-3, with D hard to call. Germline V gene data show CDR1 as SGHAT and CDR2 as FQNNGV. The CDR3 loop spans 16 amino acids. Trimming cost V 2 bases and J 4 bases, with 16 bases left between them. CDR3 in DNA: TGTGCCAGCAGCTTACGTGTCACTGTCGGCCCAGATACGCAGTATTTT. Protein: CASSLRVTVGPDTQYF.

With respect to this clonotype: Sequence at one end of the junction differs from germline and may be a read error. V usage is TRBV10-2 and J usage is TRBJ2-5; 11 bases are a match to TRBD2. CDR3 size: 12 residues. The germline V gene has CDR1 WSHSY and CDR2 SAAADI. CDR3 amino acids: CASSDPGLAANF. As DNA, the CDR3 is TGCGCCAGCAGTGACCCGGGACTAGCGGCGAACTTC.

The chain is built from TRBV18 and TRBJ2-1; D is possibly TRBD1 or TRBD2 (5 bases each). Looked up from germline, CDR1 is KGHSH and CDR2 is LQKENI. The CDR3 consists of 16 residues. V dropped 3 bases and J dropped 0 bases, with 12 bases sitting between them. Here the CDR3 reads CASSPAGTISYNEQFF. Here the CDR3 DNA reads TGTGCCAGCTCACCCGCCGGGACGATCTCCTACAATGAGCAGTTCTTC. The full variable domain, rest sourced from reference TRBV18 and TRBJ2-1, is NAGVMQNPRHLVRRRGQEARLRCSPMKGHSHVYWYRQLPEEGLKFMVYLQKENIIDESGMPKERFSAEFPKEGPSILRIQQVVRGDSAAYFCASSPAGTISYNEQFFGPGTRLTVL.

This clonotype was recorded many times. The chain carries TRBV7-9 and TRBJ1-2, with D unclear. Trimming took off 6 bases at V and 7 bases at J, with 12 bases between the two ends. The CDR3 runs 12 residues. The germline CDR1 and CDR2 sequences are SEHNR and FQNEAQ (reference sequence). This CDR3 reads CASSPDRTGYTF. The CDR3 DNA reads as TGTGCCAGCAGTCCGGACCGGACTGGCTACACCTTC.

The V and J genes are TRBV27 and TRBJ2-2; 8 positions match TRBD1. The CDR3 spans 16 residues. Germline loops: CDR1 MNHEY, CDR2 SMNVEV (reference sequence). After removal of 2 bases from V and 6 bases from J, the junction contained 8 bases not matched to a gene. CDR3 residues: CASSLTGQGRAGELFF. In DNA form, the CDR3 reads TGTGCCAGCAGTTTAACCGGACAGGGACGGGCCGGGGAGCTGTTTTTT.

Sample share makes this clonotype medium-sized (0.01 to 0.1%). The V call is TRBV20-1, the J call TRBJ1-2; 9 bases are a match to TRBD1. The V gene end was trimmed by 5 bases and the J gene end by 5 bases; junction bases not matched to a gene: 12. CDR3 length: 15 residues. Germline V CDR1 and CDR2: DFQATT, SNEGSKA (reference sequence). The CDR3 loop is CSASPGQGYDYGYTF. The CDR3, as DNA: TGCAGTGCTTCACCGGGACAGGGCTACGATTATGGCTACACCTTC.

This clonotype was counted at least ten times. This rearrangement joins TRBV2 to TRBJ2-5; D perhaps matches TRBD2 (5 bases). Germline-derived CDR1 and CDR2 are SNHLY and FYNNEI. V was cut by 4 bases and J by 4 bases, with 13 bases left in between. This CDR3 has 14 amino acids. The CDR3 coding sequence is TGTGCCAGCAGTGTCGGAGGAGGTGGAGAGACCCAGTACTTC. Protein product: CASSVGGGGETQYF.

The rearrangement joins TRBV4-2 to TRBJ2-7; either TRBD1 or TRBD2 may fit D (5 bases each). This CDR3 region has 14 residues. With 0 bases removed from V and 2 bases from J, the gap between germline ends came to 8 bases. CDR1 LGHNA and CDR2 YNFKEQ come from the germline V gene. CDR3 sequence reads: CASSQDWGTYEQYF. The CDR3 DNA reads as TGTGCCAGCAGCCAAGATTGGGGGACCTACGAGCAGTACTTC.

The rearrangement links TRBV5-4 to TRBJ2-7; 14 positions match TRBD2. Germline CDR1 reads SGHNT; CDR2 reads YYREEE (reference sequence). The V segment lost 4 bases and the J segment 2 bases; nucleotides outside the gene matches: 8. The CDR3 has 17 residues. The CDR3 reads CASSVGLAGVTTYEQYF. The CDR3 DNA follows: TGTGCCAGCAGCGTGGGACTAGCGGGAGTTACGACCTACGAGCAGTACTTC.

This clonotype was seen ten or more times. This chain joins TRBV7-2 and TRBJ2-2; TRBD1 aligns across 7 bases. V trimming: 5 bases; J trimming: 5 bases; junction bases outside the gene matches: 5. The CDR3 is made up of 14 amino acids. Germline-derived CDR1 and CDR2 are SGHTA and FQGNSA. The CDR3 loop is CASSRGQRTGELFF. The CDR3, as DNA: TGTGCCAGCAGCCGGGGACAGCGAACCGGGGAGCTGTTTTTT.

This clonotype was detected a few times. The rearrangement joins TRBV15 to TRBJ1-5; D may be TRBD1 (5 bases). This CDR3 region has 13 residues. Trimming took 5 bases from V and 1 from J, leaving 6 bases between them. CDR1 LNHNV and CDR2 YYDKDF come from the germline V gene (reference sequence). CDR3 amino acids: CATSSGSNQPQHF. The CDR3 region has the DNA TGTGCCACCAGCTCAGGGAGCAATCAGCCCCAGCATTTT.

This clonotype showed up many times. The V call is TRBV15, the J call TRBJ2-7, with a weak D call TRBD2 (6 bases). The CDR3 is 15 amino acids. Germline V gene lookup returns CDR1 LNHNV and CDR2 YYDKDF (reference sequence). The V end was cut by 4 bases, the J end by 5 bases, with 18 bases between. CDR3 bases: TGTGCCACCAGCAACGCTTCGGGAGAGTTCCACGAGCAGTACTTC. As protein: CATSNASGEFHEQYF.

The chain carries TRBV7-7 and TRBJ2-7; unclear D gene. V lost 6 bases to trimming and J lost 1 base, with 10 bases between them. Germline CDR1 and CDR2: SSHAT and FNYEAQ (reference sequence). This CDR3 is 13 amino acids long. In DNA form, the CDR3 reads TGTGCCAGCAGTTTCGGGCCATCCTACGAGCAGTACTTC. Its protein is CASSFGPSYEQYF.

This clonotype was seen only a few times. The V and J genes are TRBV3-1 and TRBJ1-2; D is possibly TRBD1 (6 bases). Per the germline V gene, CDR1 is LGHDT and CDR2 is YNNKEL (reference sequence). V shed 4 bases and J shed 4 bases, with 16 bases lying between them. CDR3 length: 15 residues. DNA for the CDR3: TGTGCCAGCAGCCCTAGGGACACATCTTTCTATGGCTACACCTTC. As protein: CASSPRDTSFYGYTF. The whole variable domain, filled in from reference TRBV3-1 and TRBJ1-2, reads DTAVSQTPKYLVTQMGNDKSIKCEQNLGHDTMYWYKQDSKKFLKIMFSYNNKELIINETVPNRFSPKSPDKAHLNLHINSLELGDSAVYFCASSPRDTSFYGYTFGSGTRLTVV.

This clonotype was counted a few times. The rearrangement uses TRBV6-1 and TRBJ2-1; 7 nucleotides line up with TRBD2. The V and J ends lost 4 bases and 6 bases, in that order; junction bases with no gene match: 3. The CDR3 extends over 13 amino acids. Germline V lookup: CDR1 MNHNS, CDR2 SASEGT. The CDR3 region is CASSGTRFNEQFF. The CDR3 coding sequence is TGTGCCAGCAGTGGGACTAGGTTCAATGAGCAGTTCTTC.